The 10 T cell receptor beta chains below come from one sample, sequenced in a study of cytomegalovirus exposure and HLA in healthy donors. Primers: 60 Vbeta forward and 13 Jbeta reverse. Profiled with immunoSEQ multiplex PCR; TCRdb holds only in-frame clones, not every one. The repertoire holds about 82,000 clones, with roughly 67% as singletons. Sequencing was carried out using PBMCs. The receptors here all came from a woman between 50 and 59 years old in good health and CMV-seropositive.

DNA of the CDR3: TGTGCCAGCAGTTTACCGGGGTACGAGCAGTACTTC. Its translation: CASSLPGYEQYF. This chain joins TRBV28 and TRBJ2-7; TRBD2 is a possible D gene (5 bases). The CDR3 is made up of 12 amino acids. The ends were cut back, 2 bases at V and 4 bases at J, with 6 bases in the middle. Germline lookup yields CDR1 MDHEN and CDR2 SYDVKM.

This clone was seen only a few times. The CDR3 here is CASSSNPGGFGEETQYF. DNA of the CDR3: TGCGCCAGCAGCTCTAATCCGGGGGGGTTTGGGGAAGAGACCCAGTACTTC. The rearrangement links TRBV5-1 to TRBJ2-5; 8 bases line up with TRBD2. The CDR3 is 17 residues long. The junction had 13 bases not matched to a gene; V was cut back by 3 bases and J by 3 bases. Germline-derived CDR1 and CDR2 are SGHRS and YFSETQ.

This chain joins TRBV7-2 and TRBJ1-2, with D perhaps matching TRBD1 (6 bases). The CDR3 covers 12 residues. Per the germline V gene, CDR1 is SGHTA and CDR2 is FQGNSA. Trimming took off 5 bases at V and 5 bases at J, with 9 bases between the two ends. This chain's CDR3 is CASSQTGYGYTF. The CDR3, as DNA: TGTGCCAGCAGCCAGACAGGTTATGGCTACACCTTC.

This chain links TRBV28 with TRBJ2-1; 7 bases agree with TRBD2. Germline V gives CDR1 MDHEN, CDR2 SYDVKM. With V trimmed by 5 bases and J by 0 bases, 4 bases remained unmatched. The CDR3 has 15 residues. The CDR3 DNA sequence: TGTGCCAGCAGTACTAGCGCTCGCTCCTACAATGAGCAGTTCTTC. Protein sequence: CASSTSARSYNEQFF.

V usage is TRBV19 and J usage is TRBJ1-1; tentatively, D is TRBD1 (6 bases). The CDR3 loop spans 13 amino acids. Germline V gene data show CDR1 as LNHDA and CDR2 as SQIVND (reference sequence). Between the trimmed V and J ends, which lost 10 bases and 0 bases, there was a span of 12 bases. This chain's CDR3 is CATGQSMNTEAFF. Written as DNA, the CDR3 is TGTGCCACCGGACAGTCGATGAACACTGAAGCTTTCTTT.

The chain couples TRBV30 to TRBJ1-2; D may be TRBD1 (6 bases). The ends were cut back, 6 bases at V and 4 bases at J, with 15 bases in the middle. Germline V CDR1 and CDR2: GTSNPN, SVGIG (reference sequence). The CDR3 runs to 13 residues. CDR3 bases: TGTGCCTGTTCGGGGAGGGGGTCCTATGGCTACACCTTC. Protein product: CACSGRGSYGYTF.

The CDR3 DNA reads TGTGCCAGCAGCTCGCCGGACAGGGAAAAAATATTGAACACTGAAGCTTTCTTT. Its protein product is CASSSPDREKILNTEAFF. The chain carries TRBV7-8 and TRBJ1-1; TRBD1 matches at 8 bases. Looked up from germline, CDR1 is SGHVS and CDR2 is FQNEAQ. The CDR3 runs to 18 residues. The V segment lost 4 bases and the J segment 0 bases; nucleotides outside the gene matches: 13.

A few counts support this clone. The rearrangement links TRBV4-3 to TRBJ2-5, with a possible D match to TRBD2 (6 bases). Germline V gene sequence: CDR1 LGHNA, CDR2 YSLEER. CDR3 length: 15 amino acids. V gave up 0 bases and J gave up 5 bases, with 13 bases separating them. The CDR3 DNA reads TGCGCCAGCAGCCAAGAGGCGGGGCTCTGGGAGACCCAGTACTTC. It is translated as CASSQEAGLWETQYF.

For this clone: A read error is the likely source, as a far larger clone sits one nucleotide away. The gene calls are TRBV7-8 and TRBJ1-1; D perhaps matches TRBD1 (5 bases). Germline V gene sequence: CDR1 SGHVS, CDR2 FQNEAQ. The CDR3 is made up of 13 amino acids. V gave up 1 base and J gave up 4 bases, with 7 bases separating them. The CDR3: CASSLGGGTEAFF. The CDR3 bases are TGTGCCAGCAGCTTAGGGGGGGGCACTGAAGCTTTCTTT. The whole variable domain, remainder taken from reference TRBV7-8 and TRBJ1-1, is GAGVSQSPRYKVAKRGQDVALRCDPISGHVSLFWYQQALGQGPEFLTYFQNEAQLDKSGLPSDRFFAERPEGSVSTLKIQRTQQEDSAVYLCASSLGGGTEAFFGQGTRLTVV.

The gene calls are TRBV4-2 and TRBJ1-1, with 8 bases that match TRBD1. CDR3 length: 15 amino acids. The J segment lost 6 bases and the V segment lost 3 bases, leaving 9 bases of the junction unmatched. CDR1 and CDR2 from the germline V gene are LGHNA and YNFKEQ. CDR3 sequence: CASSQGTGTNAEAFF. The CDR3, as DNA: TGTGCCAGCAGCCAGGGGACAGGAACGAATGCTGAAGCTTTCTTT.